This T cell receptor (beta chain) was sequenced during a study of OX40 agonist ivuxolimab in advanced cancers. Study-level information: The patients' treatment was ivuxolimab, an agonistic anti-OX40 (CD134) antibody.

For this clone: What it recognizes is unknown.

The timepoints at which blood was sampled were baseline, cycle 4 day 1, and cycle 7 day 1. Assay: immunoSEQ multiplex PCR; the TCRdb copy retains only in-frame clones and omits some. This repertoire shows tens of thousands of clones, 93% found once; its top ten account for approximately 15%. Overall study results and limits: Some nonresponders also had low normalized T-cell clonal expansion. Blood T cells, both CD4+ and CD8+, expanded clonally by week 6 at 0.1 to 3.0 mg/kg.

This CDR3 region has 15 residues. Trimming pared 6 bases from V and 2 bases from J, leaving 17 bases between. Germline values: CDR1 LGHNT, CDR2 FRNRAP. This chain connects TRBV12-5 to TRBJ2-7; no firm D call. This sample comprised CD4+ or CD8+ T cells sorted from blood, obtained in a trial of the OX40 agonist ivuxolimab. This receptor was taken from an adult with an advanced solid tumor such as melanoma, head and neck, liver or kidney cancer. In nucleotides, the CDR3 is TGTGCTAGTGGAAGCTTTATGGGCCCTCCCTACGAGCAGTACTTC. Translating it yields CASGSFMGPPYEQYF.